The 32 T cell receptor beta chains in this list originate from one sample, sequenced in a study of PD-1 blockade in classical Hodgkin lymphoma. All patients relapsed after autologous stem cell transplantation, and brentuximab vedotin exposure varied. TCRdb's table, derived via immunoSEQ multiplex PCR, lists solely in-frame clones and lacks some. The sample includes some 95,000 clones, 85% to 90% seen only once; the top ten take about 10%. The material was peripheral blood mononuclear cells (PBMCs), obtained before the second cycle of nivolumab. These receptors were taken from a human donor with classical Hodgkin lymphoma.

The V and J genes are TRBV28 and TRBJ2-2, with a possible D match to TRBD2 (6 bases). There are 16 residues in the CDR3. Germline values: CDR1 MDHEN, CDR2 SYDVKM. The V and J ends lost 5 bases and 4 bases respectively, with 17 bases between them. The chain's CDR3 is CASSLLGGAATGELFF. CDR3 nucleotide sequence: TGTGCCAGCAGTCTGTTGGGCGGGGCGGCCACCGGGGAGCTGTTTTTT.

The chain couples TRBV10-3 to TRBJ2-3; D possibly uses TRBD1 or TRBD2 (5 bases each). V shed 5 bases and J shed 2 bases, with 17 bases lying between them. The CDR3 contains 16 residues. Per the germline V gene, CDR1 is ENHRY and CDR2 is SYGVKD. CDR3 sequence reads: CAISRCRDEDTDTQYF. CDR3 nucleotide sequence: TGTGCCATCAGTCGATGCCGGGACGAGGACACAGATACGCAGTATTTT.

V and J are TRBV7-9 and TRBJ2-7, with D tentatively TRBD1 or TRBD2 (5 bases each). This CDR3 comprises 15 residues. Trimming cost V 2 bases and J 3 bases, with 14 bases left between them. Germline CDR1 is SEHNR and CDR2 is FQNEAQ (reference sequence). The CDR3 DNA reads TGTGCCAGCAGCTTATTTTCGGGACGTCTCTACGAGCAGTACTTC. Its translation: CASSLFSGRLYEQYF.

The chain combines TRBV2 with TRBJ2-2, with TRBD2 matching 7 bases. V lost 5 bases, J lost 7 bases, and 7 bases stayed unmatched. Germline assignment: CDR1 SNHLY and CDR2 FYNNEI. The CDR3 consists of 14 residues. CDR3 coding DNA: TGTGCCAGCAGTCCTGCAGGGAGGGACGGGGAGCTGTTTTTT. This sequence encodes CASSPAGRDGELFF.

This clone was found once. The rearrangement uses TRBV6-6 and TRBJ1-5; 8 bases are shared with TRBD1. The germline CDR1 and CDR2 sequences are MNHNY and SVGAGI (reference sequence). Trimming at V came to 2 bases and at J to 6 bases, leaving 9 bases not matched to a gene. This CDR3 contains 16 residues. CDR3 in DNA: TGTGCCAGCAGTTACACGGTGCAGGGGGCGGGTCAGCCCCAGCATTTT. It is translated as CASSYTVQGAGQPQHF.

This clone was detected only a few times. The chain recombines TRBV15 with TRBJ1-5, with D unresolved. The germline gives CDR1 LNHNV, CDR2 YYDKDF (reference sequence). CDR3 length: 14 amino acids. V was trimmed by 1 base and J by 7 bases, leaving 11 bases between them. CDR3 region: CATSRGRVEQPQHF. Here the CDR3 DNA reads TGTGCCACCAGCAGAGGGAGGGTGGAACAGCCCCAGCATTTT.

This chain joins TRBV4-2 and TRBJ2-2, with D hard to call. The CDR3 loop spans 13 amino acids. Germline lookup yields CDR1 LGHNA and CDR2 YNFKEQ. V was cut by 0 bases and J by 11 bases, with 10 bases left in between. Written as DNA, the CDR3 is TGTGCCAGCAGCCAAGAGAGCAGGATCGAGCTGTTTTTT. Amino acid sequence: CASSQESRIELFF.

The chain combines TRBV7-9 with TRBJ2-7; tentative D call: TRBD1 (5 bases). V was clipped by 2 bases and J by 0 bases, with 11 bases between them. Per germline, CDR1 SEHNR and CDR2 FQNEAQ (reference sequence). The CDR3 totals 15 residues. CDR3 residues: CASSLSQGISYEQYF. The CDR3 coding sequence is TGTGCCAGCAGCTTATCCCAGGGAATCTCCTACGAGCAGTACTTC.

The V call is TRBV11-3, the J call TRBJ2-1; D is ambiguous. Germline loops: CDR1 SGHNT, CDR2 YENEEA. V dropped 1 base and J dropped 0 bases, with 13 bases sitting between them. CDR3 size: 17 residues. CDR3 DNA sequence: TGTGCCAGCAGCTTAGTGGCAATGGAGAGCTCCTACAATGAGCAGTTCTTC. It translates to CASSLVAMESSYNEQFF.

The chain couples TRBV7-6 to TRBJ2-2, with TRBD1 matching over 8 bases. The J segment lost 4 bases and the V segment lost 0 bases, leaving 10 bases of the junction unmatched. This CDR3 is built from 18 residues. CDR1 and CDR2 (germline): SGHVS, FNYEAQ. In DNA form, the CDR3 reads TGTGCCAGCAGCTTAGCCGGGGTGGGACAGGACCGCACCGGGGAGCTGTTTTTT. Translating gives CASSLAGVGQDRTGELFF. Filled out from reference TRBV7-6 and TRBJ2-2, the complete variable domain reads GAGVSQSPRYKVTKRGQDVALRCDPISGHVSLYWYRQALGQGPEFLTYFNYEAQQDKSGLPNDRFSAERPEGSISTLTIQRTEQRDSAMYRCASSLAGVGQDRTGELFFGEGSRLTVL.

The chain has TRBV10-2 and TRBJ1-1; 7 nucleotides align to TRBD1. Germline loops: CDR1 WSHSY, CDR2 SAAADI. This CDR3 spans 13 amino acids. The V and J ends lost 6 bases and 1 base, in that order; junction bases with no gene match: 2. The DNA for the CDR3 is TGCGCCAGCAGGGACAGGACGAACACTGAAGCTTTCTTT. This translates into CASRDRTNTEAFF.

This rearrangement joins TRBV7-9 to TRBJ2-1; the D is unclear. CDR1 is SEHNR, CDR2 FQNEAQ, per germline (reference sequence). Trimming pared 7 bases from V and 4 bases from J, leaving 11 bases between. The CDR3 is 13 residues long. Here the CDR3 DNA reads TGTGCCAGCACCAGGCAGGAGTACAATGAGCAGTTCTTC. It encodes CASTRQEYNEQFF.

The rearrangement links TRBV6-6 to TRBJ1-1; D is perhaps TRBD1 (5 bases). CDR1 is MNHNY and CDR2 is SVGAGI in the germline V gene (reference sequence). This CDR3 contains 11 residues. The V gene lost 5 bases and the J gene lost 8 bases, with 9 bases spanning the gap. DNA for the CDR3: TGTGCCAGCAGTCCAGGGACCGAAGCTTTCTTT. Amino acid sequence: CASSPGTEAFF.

V gene TRBV7-2 combines with J gene TRBJ2-7, with D possibly TRBD1 on 6 matching bases. CDR3 size: 14 residues. V dropped 5 bases and J dropped 3 bases, with 14 bases sitting between them. Germline lookup yields CDR1 SGHTA and CDR2 FQGNSA. The CDR3 bases are TGTGCCAGCAGCCTACAGGGTTTCCGCTACGAGCAGTACTTC. Encoded protein: CASSLQGFRYEQYF. The whole variable domain, filled in from reference TRBV7-2 and TRBJ2-7, reads GAGVSQSPSNKVTEKGKDVELRCDPISGHTALYWYRQSLGQGLEFLIYFQGNSAPDKSGLPSDRFSAERTGGSVSTLTIQRTQQEDSAVYLCASSLQGFRYEQYFGPGTRLTVT.

The chain uses TRBV29-1 and TRBJ2-7, with TRBD2 matching 7 bases. V shed 6 bases, J shed 0 bases, and the junction held 8 bases outside the gene matches. The CDR3 consists of 14 residues. The germline V gene encodes CDR1 SQVTM and CDR2 ANQGSEA. Here the CDR3 DNA reads TGCAGCGTAGCGGGGACGCAAAACTCCTACGAGCAGTACTTC. Encoded protein: CSVAGTQNSYEQYF.

This clone was seen only a few times. The chain combines TRBV7-2 with TRBJ1-5; D not resolved. The germline V gene has CDR1 SGHTA and CDR2 FQGNSA. The V end lost 0 bases, the J end lost 3 bases, and 3 bases lay between the germline ends. The CDR3 extends over 13 amino acids. The CDR3 DNA follows: TGTGCCAGCAGCTTAGCGCCCAATCAGCCCCAGCATTTT. Translated, it gives CASSLAPNQPQHF.

The chain joins TRBV18 to TRBJ2-1, with D tentatively TRBD1 (6 bases). The germline CDR1 and CDR2 sequences are KGHSH and LQKENI. V lost 2 bases and J lost 0, with 14 bases in between. The CDR3 sequence is 17 residues long. The CDR3: CASSPSDRPSSYNEQFF. CDR3 sequence (DNA): TGTGCCAGCTCACCATCGGACAGACCGAGCTCCTACAATGAGCAGTTCTTC.

The chain couples TRBV21-1 to TRBJ2-6; TRBD2 is the table's D call, not checked against the DNA. TRBV21-1 is recorded as a pseudogene. The CDR3 extends over 18 amino acids. The CDR3 DNA reads TGTGCCAGCAGCTTAAAGGACCCCCGGGACTCTGGGGCCAACGTCCTGACTTTC. This translates into CASSLKDPRDSGANVLTF.

As DNA, the CDR3 is TGTGCCTGGAGTAGAGGGGGGAATGAGCAGTTCTTC. Its translation is CAWSRGGNEQFF. The chain combines TRBV30 with TRBJ2-1; D possibly matches TRBD1 or TRBD2 (6 bases each). Deletions cut 2 bases from V and 7 bases from J, with 9 bases between. The CDR3 covers 12 residues. Germline V lookup: CDR1 GTSNPN, CDR2 SVGIG (reference sequence).

This clone was observed a single time. V is TRBV9 and J is TRBJ2-7; no firm D call. Germline CDR1 SGDLS, CDR2 YYNGEE. This CDR3 spans 15 amino acids. V dropped 0 bases and J dropped 3 bases, with 13 bases sitting between them. The CDR3 here is CASSVDRSPLYEQYF. The CDR3 bases are TGTGCCAGCAGCGTAGATCGCAGCCCCCTCTACGAGCAGTACTTC.

V usage is TRBV10-3 and J usage is TRBJ1-3, with unresolved D. Germline V gives CDR1 ENHRY, CDR2 SYGVKD. Between the trimmed V and J ends, which lost 3 bases and 0 bases, there was a span of 12 bases. The CDR3 has 16 residues. The CDR3, as DNA: TGTGCCATCAGTGATAGACACGCCGACTCTGGAAACACCATATATTTT. Translating gives CAISDRHADSGNTIYF.

The CDR3 is CASSLGLQGSAFF. CDR3 coding DNA: TGTGCCAGCAGCTTAGGACTGCAGGGTTCTGCTTTCTTT. V usage is TRBV7-9 and J usage is TRBJ1-1; a weak D match, TRBD1 (5 bases). Germline CDR1 reads SEHNR; CDR2 reads FQNEAQ (reference sequence). The CDR3 has 13 amino acids. V lost 1 base, J lost 11 bases, and 14 bases lay in between.

This clone was seen only once. The CDR3 loop is CASIVSALIYEQYF. For the CDR3, the DNA is TGTGCCAGCATAGTGTCAGCCTTAATCTACGAGCAGTACTTC. The chain is built from TRBV6-1 and TRBJ2-7; D is ambiguous. Germline V gives CDR1 MNHNS, CDR2 SASEGT. This CDR3 region has 14 residues. V lost 7 bases and J 3 bases, leaving 16 bases between the germline ends.

V usage is TRBV5-4 and J usage is TRBJ2-7; D is ambiguous. The CDR3 runs 13 residues. Trimming removed 2 bases from V and 4 bases from J, with 10 bases in between. The germline V gene has CDR1 SGHNT and CDR2 YYREEE (reference sequence). Here the CDR3 DNA reads TGTGCCAGCAGCTTTGGTGGTGCTTACGAGCAGTACTTC. Translation: CASSFGGAYEQYF.

V gene TRBV28 combines with J gene TRBJ2-5, with TRBD2 matching over 8 bases. The CDR3 is 16 residues long. V was clipped by 1 base and J by 2 bases; unmatched bases: 6. CDR1 and CDR2 from the germline V gene are MDHEN and SYDVKM. Here the CDR3 reads CASSLSLADLQETQYF. As DNA, the CDR3 is TGTGCCAGCAGTTTATCACTAGCGGACTTACAAGAGACCCAGTACTTC.

This chain joins TRBV18 and TRBJ1-5, with D perhaps TRBD1 (5 bases). This CDR3 has 14 residues. Germline CDR1 and CDR2: KGHSH and LQKENI. Trimming cost V 2 bases and J 1 base, with 6 bases left between them. This chain's CDR3 is CASSPWGSNQPQHF. The CDR3 DNA reads TGTGCCAGCTCACCATGGGGGAGCAATCAGCCCCAGCATTTT.

This rearrangement joins TRBV7-9 to TRBJ2-5, with D possibly being TRBD1 or TRBD2 (5 bases each). Germline V gives CDR1 SEHNR, CDR2 FQNEAQ (reference sequence). V dropped 5 bases and J dropped 5 bases, with 12 bases sitting between them. The CDR3 has 13 amino acids. The CDR3 sequence is CASSGTGTETQYF. The CDR3 DNA sequence: TGTGCCAGCAGCGGGACCGGGACGGAGACCCAGTACTTC.

The V call is TRBV14, the J call TRBJ2-5, with D perhaps given as TRBD1 or TRBD2 (5 bases each). CDR3 size: 17 residues. Germline values: CDR1 SGHDN, CDR2 FVKESK. V was pared by 3 bases and J by 0 bases, with 17 bases between. The CDR3 reads CASSQGPPTTYQETQYF. The CDR3 DNA is TGTGCCAGCAGCCAGGGACCGCCGACTACCTACCAAGAGACCCAGTACTTC.

The chain employs TRBV25-1 and TRBJ2-7; 9 positions agree with TRBD1. V dropped 4 bases and J dropped 3; count of bases not matched to a gene: 7. The CDR3 contains 15 residues. Germline V gives CDR1 MGHDK, CDR2 SYGVNS. The CDR3 nucleotides read TGTGCCAGCAGTGCCCCCGGGACAGGGCACTACGAGCAGTACTTC. Translation gives CASSAPGTGHYEQYF.

The gene calls are TRBV6-1 and TRBJ2-6; maybe TRBD1 (6 bases). V lost 4 bases, J lost 0 bases, and 16 bases lay in between. The CDR3 loop spans 18 amino acids. Germline lookup yields CDR1 MNHNS and CDR2 SASEGT. The CDR3 here is CASSADPGQSSGANVLTF. The CDR3 region has the DNA TGTGCCAGCAGTGCGGACCCGGGACAAAGCTCTGGGGCCAACGTCCTGACTTTC.

The chain has TRBV10-3 and TRBJ2-5; 11 nucleotides agree with TRBD1. Germline V lookup: CDR1 ENHRY, CDR2 SYGVKD. Losses at the gene ends were 8 bases for V and 5 bases for J; bases not matched to a gene: 1. This CDR3 is built from 12 residues. CDR3 sequence (DNA): TGTGCCATCGGACAGGGGGCTGAGACCCAGTACTTC. Amino acids: CAIGQGAETQYF.

This chain connects TRBV4-1 to TRBJ2-1; D ambiguous. This CDR3 region has 15 residues. The V gene's germline CDR1 is MGHRA and CDR2 YSYEKL. The V end was cut by 3 bases, the J end by 2 bases, with 11 bases between. CDR3: CASSQLTAAYNEQFF. The CDR3 bases are TGCGCCAGCAGCCAGCTAACAGCCGCCTACAATGAGCAGTTCTTC.